This T cell receptor beta chain came from a study of control samples from healthy donors and cancer patients. About this clone: At one end, the junction sequence differs from germline, possibly due to a read error.

The length of the CDR3 is 13 residues. Germline loops: CDR1 KGHDR, CDR2 SFDVKD. The method was immunoSEQ multiplex PCR; TCRdb's version includes in-frame clones alone and lacks a portion of them. The sample shows about 77,000 clones, 85% to 95% of them seen only once. This rearrangement joins TRBV24-1 to TRBJ1-2; a weak D match, TRBD1 (6 bases). This clonotype was sampled from a woman aged 55-69 years in good health. The specimen was blood. CDR3 region: CATGDTKGYGYTF. The CDR3 bases are TGTGCCACCGGGGACACGAAGGGGTATGGGTACACCTTC.